Given below is one T cell receptor beta chain in context. Its target is not known. The CDR3 extends over 15 amino acids. Trimming left V 1 base short and J 8 bases short, with 17 bases between. Germline lookup yields CDR1 SEHNR and CDR2 FQNEAQ (reference sequence). The data stem from a study of cytomegalovirus exposure and HLA in healthy donors. Primers included in the PCR were 60 Vbeta and 13 Jbeta primers. Profiling relied on immunoSEQ multiplex PCR, and the TCRdb table lists in-frame clones only, not all of them. This table has 150,000 to 200,000 clones, roughly 82% appearing once. Points from the study as a whole: Accurate HLA-A and HLA-B prediction from TCR beta sequences was reported for most subjects. According to an earlier analysis, most TCR beta V segments yielded productive rearrangements about 87% or about 30% of the time. TCR sequences were mostly rare, though some public TCRs occurred in many donors. CMV antigen specificity was confirmed in vitro for a few CMV-associated chains.

The genes are TRBV7-9 and TRBJ1-2, with D perhaps matching TRBD1 (5 bases). Sequencing input: PBMCs. The receptor comes from a woman aged 25 to 45 in good health and CMV-seronegative. CDR3 bases: TGTGCCAGCAGCTTAGACCCCAGCCATAGGGGAGGCTACACCTTC. Translating it yields CASSLDPSHRGGYTF. Supplemented by reference TRBV7-9 and TRBJ1-2, the full variable domain reads DTGVSQNPRHKITKRGQNVTFRCDPISEHNRLYWYRQTLGQGPEFLTYFQNEAQLEKSRLLSDRFSAERPKGSFSTLEIQRTEQGDSAMYLCASSLDPSHRGGYTFGSGTRLTVV.